Presented here are 21 T cell receptor beta chains from one specimen sequenced in a study of cytomegalovirus exposure and HLA in healthy donors. With 60 Vbeta and 13 Jbeta primers, the PCR was carried out. The data were produced by immunoSEQ multiplex PCR, yet TCRdb's version contains in-frame clones alone and is incomplete. The sample shows over 140,000 clones, around four fifths of them seen only once. Sequencing input: PBMCs. The receptors come from a man aged 25 to 40 in good health and CMV-seropositive.

This clone was picked up a small number of times. The rearrangement joins TRBV7-9 to TRBJ2-5, with 10 bases aligning to TRBD2. The length of the CDR3 is 14 residues. CDR1 and CDR2 (germline): SEHNR, FQNEAQ (reference sequence). With 5 bases clipped from V and 5 bases from J, the junction kept 5 bases outside the gene matches. CDR3 protein: CASSVSGGTETQYF. The DNA of the CDR3 is TGTGCCAGCAGCGTTAGCGGGGGGACGGAGACCCAGTACTTC.

The chain uses TRBV5-4 and TRBJ2-2, with D perhaps matching TRBD2 (6 bases). Trimming pared 3 bases from V and 0 bases from J, leaving 15 bases between. The CDR3 covers 17 residues. CDR1 is SGHNT and CDR2 is YYREEE in the germline V gene (reference sequence). CDR3 DNA sequence: TGTGCCAGCAGCTACCGATGGGACTTGACGAACACCGGGGAGCTGTTTTTT. Its translation is CASSYRWDLTNTGELFF.

The chain carries TRBV21-1 and TRBJ2-7; TRBD2 is taken as the D call from the table, unchecked against the DNA. TRBV21-1 has pseudogene status. This CDR3 is 17 amino acids long. CDR3 protein: CASQLAPVAGVTYEQYF. CDR3 nucleotides: TGTGCCAGTCAGTTAGCCCCCGTAGCGGGAGTCACCTACGAGCAGTACTTC.

This clone was counted between two and nine times. The chain uses TRBV10-1 and TRBJ1-1; 8 positions agree with TRBD1. From germline, CDR1 is WNHNN and CDR2 SYGVQD (reference sequence). The J segment lost 3 bases and the V segment lost 3 bases, leaving 0 bases of the junction unmatched. This CDR3 has 13 residues. CDR3 coding DNA: TGCGCCAGCAGTGACAGGGGGCACACTGAAGCTTTCTTT. Amino acids: CASSDRGHTEAFF.

The CDR3: CASSLRTSVDEQFF. CDR3 bases: TGCGCCAGCAGCCTACGGACTAGCGTCGATGAGCAGTTCTTC. This chain uses TRBV5-1 with TRBJ2-1; TRBD2 matches 9 bases. V shed 4 bases, J shed 8 bases, and the junction held 7 bases outside the gene matches. Germline values: CDR1 SGHRS, CDR2 YFSETQ. The length of the CDR3 is 14 residues.

V and J are TRBV6-1 and TRBJ1-4; 7 bases align to TRBD1. This CDR3 has 13 residues. CDR1 is MNHNS and CDR2 is SASEGT in the germline V gene. With V trimmed by 5 bases and J by 8 bases, 5 bases remained unmatched. CDR3 sequence: CASSLTGEEKLFF. CDR3 nucleotide sequence: TGTGCCAGCAGTCTAACAGGGGAGGAAAAACTGTTTTTT.

The chain links TRBV28 to TRBJ2-7; D is possibly TRBD1 (5 bases). V was clipped by 2 bases and J by 4 bases, with 18 bases between them. This CDR3 has 16 amino acids. Germline V gives CDR1 MDHEN, CDR2 SYDVKM. In nucleotides, the CDR3 is TGTGCCAGCAGTTTAGGGGTTAGGGATGGGGCTTACGAGCAGTACTTC. This codes for CASSLGVRDGAYEQYF.

The chain carries TRBV7-2 and TRBJ2-7, with a possible D match to TRBD1 (6 bases). The CDR3 extends over 14 amino acids. V was clipped by 4 bases and J by 3 bases, with 13 bases between them. The germline gives CDR1 SGHTA, CDR2 FQGNSA. CDR3 nucleotide sequence: TGTGCCAGCAGCTCGACCCGGGACAACTACGAGCAGTACTTC. It specifies CASSSTRDNYEQYF. The full variable domain, its missing parts supplied by reference TRBV7-2 and TRBJ2-7, is GAGVSQSPSNKVTEKGKDVELRCDPISGHTALYWYRQSLGQGLEFLIYFQGNSAPDKSGLPSDRFSAERTGGSVSTLTIQRTQQEDSAVYLCASSSTRDNYEQYFGPGTRLTVT.

The chain joins TRBV30 to TRBJ2-1; 16 bases are shared with TRBD2. CDR3 size: 16 residues. The germline CDR1 and CDR2 sequences are GTSNPN and SVGIG (reference sequence). Unmatched junction bases numbered 5, after V lost 2 bases and J lost 7 bases. The CDR3 protein is CAWSHGTSGGANEQFF. The CDR3 nucleotides are TGTGCCTGGAGTCACGGGACTAGCGGGGGGGCTAATGAGCAGTTCTTC.

The V call is TRBV28, the J call TRBJ2-7; 7 nucleotides align to TRBD2. With 2 bases clipped from V and 9 bases from J, the junction kept 16 bases outside the gene matches. Germline values: CDR1 MDHEN, CDR2 SYDVKM. This CDR3 has 16 amino acids. The CDR3, as DNA: TGTGCCAGCAGTTTAAGATCGGAGCAGGGAGGGATACGGCAGTACTTC. Amino acids: CASSLRSEQGGIRQYF. Using reference TRBV28 and TRBJ2-7 for the parts outside the CDR3, the full variable domain is DVKVTQSSRYLVKRTGEKVFLECVQDMDHENMFWYRQDPGLGLRLIYFSYDVKMKEKGDIPEGYSVSREKKERFSLILESASTNQTSMYLCASSLRSEQGGIRQYFGPGTRLTVT.

The chain joins TRBV7-3 to TRBJ2-2; 11 bases map to TRBD2. V trimming: 5 bases; J trimming: 12 bases; junction bases outside the gene matches: 14. The germline V gene has CDR1 SGHTA and CDR2 FQGTGA. The CDR3 has 16 residues. CDR3 bases: TGTGCCAGCAGCCCCGGAGGTAGCGGGGGGGCTTTAAAGCTGTTTTTT. Translation: CASSPGGSGGALKLFF. The full variable domain, completed using reference TRBV7-3 and TRBJ2-2, is GAGVSQTPSNKVTEKGKYVELRCDPISGHTALYWYRQSLGQGPEFLIYFQGTGAADDSGLPNDRFFAVRPEGSVSTLKIQRTERGDSAVYLCASSPGGSGGALKLFFGEGSRLTVL.

V usage is TRBV19 and J usage is TRBJ2-6; TRBD1 matches at 7 bases. The CDR3 is 20 amino acids. Germline V gene lookup returns CDR1 LNHDA and CDR2 SQIVND (reference sequence). The J segment lost 0 bases and the V segment lost 8 bases, leaving 19 bases of the junction unmatched. The CDR3 spells CASHRTGDGEIYSGANVLTF. The CDR3 DNA reads as TGTGCCAGTCATCGTACAGGGGACGGGGAAATTTACTCTGGGGCCAACGTCCTGACTTTC.

The chain is built from TRBV5-5 and TRBJ1-4; D might be TRBD1 (5 bases). There are 13 residues in the CDR3. Germline values: CDR1 SGHKS, CDR2 YYEKEE (reference sequence). The V end lost 2 bases, the J end lost 6 bases, and 8 bases lay between the germline ends. The DNA for the CDR3 is TGTGCCAGCAGCTTCGGAGGGGATGAAAAACTGTTTTTT. It codes for CASSFGGDEKLFF. The full variable domain, completed using reference TRBV5-5 and TRBJ1-4, is DAGVTQSPTHLIKTRGQQVTLRCSPISGHKSVSWYQQVLGQGPQFIFQYYEKEERGRGNFPDRFSARQFPNYSSELNVNALLLGDSALYLCASSFGGDEKLFFGSGTQLSVL.

The J gene is TRBJ2-2, the V gene TRBV7-9, with 7 nucleotides matching TRBD2. Trimming at V came to 6 bases and at J to 4 bases, leaving 5 bases not matched to a gene. The CDR3 length is 14 residues. CDR1 SEHNR and CDR2 FQNEAQ come from the germline V gene (reference sequence). The CDR3 spells CASRGGAGTGELFF. The CDR3 DNA reads TGTGCCAGCAGGGGAGGGGCCGGCACCGGGGAGCTGTTTTTT.

The chain joins TRBV6-5 to TRBJ2-1, with D unresolved. V was trimmed by 2 bases and J by 6 bases, leaving 14 bases between them. This CDR3 contains 15 residues. Germline CDR1 reads MNHEY; CDR2 reads SVGAGI. This chain's CDR3 is CASSYPPPGSNEQFF. In DNA form, the CDR3 reads TGTGCCAGCAGTTACCCTCCCCCAGGCTCCAATGAGCAGTTCTTC.

V and J are TRBV10-2 and TRBJ1-6; D possibly corresponds to TRBD1 (6 bases). Germline CDR1 WSHSY, CDR2 SAAADI. The CDR3 totals 18 residues. V lost 2 bases, J lost 8 bases, and 22 bases lay in between. The CDR3 sequence is CASSENRGGGPRHSPLHF. In DNA form, the CDR3 reads TGCGCCAGCAGTGAGAATCGTGGGGGCGGCCCTCGGCATTCACCCCTCCACTTT.

The V call is TRBV6-1, the J call TRBJ2-7; D unclear. Per germline, CDR1 MNHNS and CDR2 SASEGT. V lost 3 bases and J lost 2, with 8 bases in between. The CDR3 runs to 13 residues. The CDR3: CASSEGITYEQYF. The CDR3 DNA follows: TGTGCCAGCAGTGAGGGCATTACCTACGAGCAGTACTTC.

The chain links TRBV28 to TRBJ1-1; 9 bases match TRBD1. This CDR3 has 12 residues. Trimming at V came to 6 bases and at J to 10 bases, leaving 6 bases not matched to a gene. Germline CDR1 is MDHEN and CDR2 is SYDVKM. The CDR3 nucleotides are TGTGCCAGCAGCTCCGGGACAGGGAGAGCTTTCTTT. This encodes CASSSGTGRAFF.

The chain uses TRBV29-1 and TRBJ2-6, with 8 bases matching TRBD1. The J segment lost 0 bases and the V segment lost 6 bases, leaving 4 bases of the junction unmatched. The CDR3 runs to 15 residues. Per germline, CDR1 SQVTM and CDR2 ANQGSEA. For the CDR3, the DNA is TGCAGCGTCGGGACAGGTCGCTCTGGGGCCAACGTCCTGACTTTC. It is translated as CSVGTGRSGANVLTF. Full variable domain (missing parts from reference TRBV29-1 and TRBJ2-6): SAVISQKPSRDICQRGTSLTIQCQVDSQVTMMFWYRQQPGQSLTLIATANQGSEATYESGFVIDKFPISRPNLTFSTLTVSNMSPEDSSIYLCSVGTGRSGANVLTFGAGSRLTVL.

In its sample, this clone was seen a few times. The V and J genes are TRBV27 and TRBJ2-1, with TRBD1 identical over 7 bases. Germline V gene sequence: CDR1 MNHEY, CDR2 SMNVEV (reference sequence). This CDR3 contains 15 residues. The V and J ends lost 5 bases and 1 base, in that order; junction bases with no gene match: 5. DNA for the CDR3: TGTGCCAGCAGTCTCGGACAGGCTTCCTACAATGAGCAGTTCTTC. Translated: CASSLGQASYNEQFF.

This clone was seen a handful of times. Within the sample, other DNA sequences also encode this same CDR3. The chain is built from TRBV28 and TRBJ1-2; 7 bases map to TRBD1. This CDR3 is built from 13 residues. The V segment lost 3 bases and the J segment 2 bases; nucleotides outside the gene matches: 0. Germline V gene lookup returns CDR1 MDHEN and CDR2 SYDVKM. The CDR3 spells CASSLTGNYGYTF. In nucleotides, the CDR3 is TGTGCCAGCAGTTTGACAGGGAACTATGGCTACACCTTC.